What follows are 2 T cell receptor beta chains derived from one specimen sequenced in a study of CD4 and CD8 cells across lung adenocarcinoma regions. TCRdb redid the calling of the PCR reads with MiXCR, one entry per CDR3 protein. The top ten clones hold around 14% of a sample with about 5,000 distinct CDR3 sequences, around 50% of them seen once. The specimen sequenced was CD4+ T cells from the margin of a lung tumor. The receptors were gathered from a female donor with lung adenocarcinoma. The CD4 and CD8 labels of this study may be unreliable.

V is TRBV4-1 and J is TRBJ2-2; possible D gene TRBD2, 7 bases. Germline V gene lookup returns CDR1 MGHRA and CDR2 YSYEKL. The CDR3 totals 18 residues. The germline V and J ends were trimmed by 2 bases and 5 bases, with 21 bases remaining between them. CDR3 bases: TGCGCCAGCAGCCAAACGGGCAGCGGGGAGAGGGGGACCGGGGAGCTGTTTTTT. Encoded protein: CASSQTGSGERGTGELFF.

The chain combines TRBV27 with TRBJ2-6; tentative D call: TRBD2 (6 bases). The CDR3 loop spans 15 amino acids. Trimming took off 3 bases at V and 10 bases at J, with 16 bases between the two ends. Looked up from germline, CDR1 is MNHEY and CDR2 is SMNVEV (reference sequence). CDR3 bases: TGTGCCAGCAGTTTTCGGGGGACTTTAGGAAACGTCCTGACTTTC. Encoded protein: CASSFRGTLGNVLTF. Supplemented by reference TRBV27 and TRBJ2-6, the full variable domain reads EAQVTQNPRYLITVTGKKLTVTCSQNMNHEYMSWYRQDPGLGLRQIYYSMNVEVTDKGDVPEGYKVSRKEKRNFPLILESPSPNQTSLYFCASSFRGTLGNVLTFGAGSRLTVL.